The source of this T cell receptor beta chain is a study of blood T cell repertoires in COVID-19 (dated by TCRdb to the early 2020s). Some background on the complete study: The collaborator samples originated in the United States, Italy and Spain and spanned the acute and convalescent phases of COVID-19. The material from the prospective study consisted of cDNA or gDNA derived from T cells, B-cell-depleted T cells, or PBMCs. Deeply sampled blood TCRbeta repertoires from subjects exposed to, actively infected with, or recovered from COVID-19 were included in the dataset. The repertoires were released in a freely available public database intended as a resource for research on the immune response to SARS-CoV-2. The samples were drawn from two sources: the first 160 participants of the ongoing ImmuneRACE study, and 1,000 to 1,500 subjects contributed by 6 global collaborators. A de-identified subject ID, COVID-19 status, age in years and sex were almost always included in the sample metadata. HLA class I and class II types, where available, came from metadata supplied by the sample provider rather than from assay-based typing. Overall results and qualifications from the work: Clinical and demographic metadata were provided uncurated, with the amount varying by source and participant.

TCRbeta CDR3 regions were amplified from genomic DNA by means of the immunoSEQ Assay, a bias-controlled multiplex PCR. The original methods were these. The number of nucleated cells in each sample was estimated by amplification of reference gene primers within the assay. To quantify the absolute abundance of each unique TCRbeta CDR3 rearrangement, sequence reads were collapsed and filtered. For each sample, productive Simpson clonality was calculated as the square root of Simpson's diversity index across productive rearrangements. Held by TCRdb, this immuneACCESS table contains in-frame sequences only and omits some clones. Under half of the omission traces to an unresolved V gene where checked; the cause of the rest is unknown. V and J calls and clone size are copied from that table; D and trimming were computed from the DNA. The sample yields 29,000 or so clones; 80% to 90% were counted once. The top ten constitute 9.9% of the sample.

Whole blood was collected in K2EDTA tubes by collaborating institutions according to the institutions' own protocols. For TCRbeta analysis, collaborators shipped samples in one of three forms: frozen whole blood, isolated PBMCs, or DNA extracted from either of those sample types. Details on this clone: Its antigen specificity is not known. No much larger clone is present one base from it, and per-base qualities are unavailable.

The sample was peripheral blood. The sequence derives from a human donor in a cohort sampled during active COVID-19.

The CDR3 region: CASSRAGEQYF. The nucleotides are TGTGCCAGCAGCCGGGCCGGCGAGCAGTACTTC. The chain uses TRBV3-1 (or the pseudogene TRBV3-2) and TRBJ2-7; no D gene can be assigned with confidence. From the germline V gene (reference sequence), CDR1 is LGHDT and CDR2 is YNNKEL. Inclusive of the bounding cysteine and phenylalanine, the CDR3 is 11 residues long. Here the CDR3 DNA is all that survives: 33 bases in frame from base 1. Trimming at the junction amounts to 4 bases on V and 6 bases on J, and the germline ends lie 7 bases apart.